This T cell receptor beta chain was retrieved from a study of vaccination effects on CD4 cells after COVID-19. Points on this clone: Its target is unknown.

The assay was immunoSEQ multiplex PCR, and TCRdb's table has in-frame clones only and misses some. In the table there are under 20,000 clones, approximately 74% of which are singletons. With the ViraFEST assay, the study expanded antigen-specific CD4+ T cells using viral peptide pools, then sequenced them. With about 9 days of culture completed, CD4+ T cells were isolated. The infection with SARS-CoV-2 (confirmed by PCR) occurred in this person between March and December 2020. The TCR originated in a human donor who had a prior SARS-CoV-2 infection. The sequenced sample was CD4+ T cells from PBMCs cultured with SARS-CoV-2 spike peptides, obtained before COVID-19 vaccination.

The CDR3 DNA follows: TGCGCCAGCAGCCAAGATAGACTGGGATATGGTGAAGCTTTCTTT. Amino acid sequence: CASSQDRLGYGEAFF. The gene calls are TRBV4-1 and TRBJ1-1; D is unresolved. The CDR3 sequence is 15 residues long. Trimming took off 0 bases at V and 7 bases at J, with 15 bases between the two ends. Germline CDR1 is MGHRA and CDR2 is YSYEKL.